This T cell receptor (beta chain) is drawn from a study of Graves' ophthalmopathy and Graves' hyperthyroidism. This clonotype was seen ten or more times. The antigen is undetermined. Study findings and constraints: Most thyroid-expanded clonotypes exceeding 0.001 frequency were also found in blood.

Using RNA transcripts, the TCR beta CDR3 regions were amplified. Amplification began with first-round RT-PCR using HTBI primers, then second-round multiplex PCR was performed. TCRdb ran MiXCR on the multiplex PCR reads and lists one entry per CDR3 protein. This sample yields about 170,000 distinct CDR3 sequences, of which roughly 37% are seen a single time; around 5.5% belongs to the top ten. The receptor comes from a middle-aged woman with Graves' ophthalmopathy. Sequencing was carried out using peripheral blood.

CDR3 protein: CASRLAGQSTYEQYF. Written as DNA, the CDR3 is TGTGCCAGTAGACTAGCGGGGCAGTCGACCTACGAGCAGTACTTC. The rearrangement uses TRBV19 and TRBJ2-7; 10 positions agree with TRBD2. The length of the CDR3 is 15 residues. CDR1 and CDR2 (germline): LNHDA, SQIVND (reference sequence). V gave up 6 bases and J gave up 2 bases; unmatched junction bases: 7.